The 2 T cell receptor beta chains given below trace back to one sample, sequenced in a study of blood T cell repertoires in COVID-19. The protocol was immunoSEQ multiplex PCR, while the TCRdb copy is restricted to in-frame clones and leaves out a portion. This sample has about 99,000 clones; approximately 86% occur once, and the top ten carry 10% to 15%. The sample taken for sequencing was peripheral blood. These receptors all come from a woman between 55 and 75 years old in a cohort sampled during active or convalescent COVID-19.

This chain links TRBV18 with TRBJ2-1; 7 positions match TRBD1. This CDR3 comprises 15 residues. Germline values: CDR1 KGHSH, CDR2 LQKENI. V gave up 3 bases and J gave up 2 bases; unmatched junction bases: 4. This CDR3 is CASSPTGFAYNEQFF. The CDR3 nucleotides read TGTGCCAGCTCACCGACAGGGTTCGCCTACAATGAGCAGTTCTTC.

The rearrangement joins TRBV29-1 to TRBJ1-2; 7 nucleotides match TRBD1. Per germline, CDR1 SQVTM and CDR2 ANQGSEA. The V segment lost 6 bases and the J segment 7 bases; nucleotides outside the gene matches: 8. The CDR3 runs 12 residues. CDR3 nucleotide sequence: TGCAGCGTACTGACAGGGCTCTCTGGCTACACCTTC. Translated: CSVLTGLSGYTF. Full variable domain (remainder filled in from reference TRBV29-1 and TRBJ1-2): SAVISQKPSRDICQRGTSLTIQCQVDSQVTMMFWYRQQPGQSLTLIATANQGSEATYESGFVIDKFPISRPNLTFSTLTVSNMSPEDSSIYLCSVLTGLSGYTFGSGTRLTVV.